This TCR beta chain was sequenced during a study of T cell changes during pregnancy in multiple sclerosis. Here immunoSEQ multiplex PCR was the method, and the copy in TCRdb shows in-frame clones only, minus some. The sample lists approximately 73,000 clones, approximately 94% seen once, with approximately 0.2% in the top ten. The CDR3 is made up of 14 amino acids. Germline V CDR1 and CDR2: MGHRA, YSYEKL. Trimming took off 4 bases at V and 2 bases at J, with 11 bases between the two ends. Sequenced material: CD4+ T cells from peripheral blood mononuclear cells, taken before pregnancy. The clonotype originates from a female donor with multiple sclerosis, enrolled in a pregnancy study. J is TRBJ1-1 and V is TRBV4-1; D call uncertain. CDR3 sequence (DNA): TGCGCCAGCAGCCGTCTCGGGATAAACACTGAAGCTTTCTTT. Its translation is CASSRLGINTEAFF.